The 11 T cell receptor beta chains in this list originate from one sample, sequenced in a study of T cell repertoires in cytomegalovirus infection. TCRdb fed the reads into MiXCR, producing one record per CDR3 protein. The data show tens of thousands of distinct CDR3 sequences, over 50% seen once. These receptors' targets are unknown. The source was CD8+ T cells from cultured PBMCs, collected from culture after CMV antigen stimulation. These receptors came from a human donor in good health (CMV status not recorded). Some clones in this sample may be carry-over from other donors' samples.

The V and J genes are TRBV12-3 or TRBV12-4 and TRBJ1-1, with 7 nucleotides matching TRBD1. V lost 4 bases and J lost 4; bases outside the gene matches: 15. The CDR3 contains 17 residues. DNA for the CDR3: TGTGCCAGCAGTTCTAGCGCTTTTCGACAGGGAGGCACTGAAGCTTTCTTT. Its translation: CASSSSAFRQGGTEAFF.

This clonotype has at least ten counts. The chain has TRBV7-8 and TRBJ2-5; 9 bases map to TRBD1. Losses at the gene ends were 5 bases for V and 6 bases for J; bases not matched to a gene: 7. This CDR3 comprises 14 residues. Germline CDR1 and CDR2: SGHVS and FQNEAQ. CDR3 in DNA: TGTGCCAGCAGCCCGCGGGACAGGGTACAGACCCAGTACTTC. Amino acids: CASSPRDRVQTQYF.

The gene calls are TRBV2 and TRBJ1-5, with TRBD1 matching over 7 bases. V lost 6 bases to trimming and J lost 4 bases; unmatched junction nucleotides: 9. This CDR3 contains 15 residues. Germline-derived CDR1 and CDR2 are SNHLY and FYNNEI. As DNA, the CDR3 is TGTGCCAGCAGGTCCGGGACAGCTAGGAATCAGCCCCAGCATTTT. Protein sequence: CASRSGTARNQPQHF.

The chain couples TRBV14 to TRBJ1-6, with D tentatively TRBD1 (5 bases). Looked up from germline, CDR1 is SGHDN and CDR2 is FVKESK. The CDR3 length is 17 residues. V lost 0 bases and J lost 10, with 19 bases in between. The CDR3 reads CASSQEGGVDPGSPLHF. The CDR3 region has the DNA TGTGCCAGCAGCCAAGAGGGGGGGGTTGATCCGGGATCACCCCTCCACTTT.

The rearrangement links TRBV11-2 to TRBJ1-4; D is perhaps TRBD1 (5 bases). The CDR3 is 15 residues long. V was trimmed by 5 bases and J by 0 bases, leaving 10 bases between them. The germline V gene has CDR1 SGHAT and CDR2 FQNNGV. The CDR3 nucleotides read TGTGCCAGCAGCACCGGGACGGCAACTAATGAAAAACTGTTTTTT. It codes for CASSTGTATNEKLFF.

The rearrangement joins TRBV28 to TRBJ2-5, with D perhaps TRBD2 (5 bases). The CDR3 sequence is 14 residues long. Between the trimmed V and J ends, which lost 6 bases and 4 bases, there was a span of 15 bases. Germline CDR1 is MDHEN and CDR2 is SYDVKM. CDR3 coding DNA: TGTGCCAGCAGCCGGACTCCCGGTGGAGAGACCCAGTACTTC. This gives the protein CASSRTPGGETQYF. Combining the CDR3 with reference TRBV28 and TRBJ2-5 gives the whole variable domain DVKVTQSSRYLVKRTGEKVFLECVQDMDHENMFWYRQDPGLGLRLIYFSYDVKMKEKGDIPEGYSVSREKKERFSLILESASTNQTSMYLCASSRTPGGETQYFGPGTRLLVL.

The chain links TRBV7-8 to TRBJ2-7; D is undetermined. The germline V and J ends were trimmed by 1 base and 0 bases, with 10 bases remaining between them. This CDR3 comprises 15 residues. The germline V gene encodes CDR1 SGHVS and CDR2 FQNEAQ. The CDR3 coding sequence is TGTGCCAGCAGCTTAGAACTAACTAACTCCTACGAGCAGTACTTC. Amino acids: CASSLELTNSYEQYF.

Ten or more counts support this clonotype. This rearrangement joins TRBV7-6 to TRBJ2-7; 10 nucleotides line up with TRBD2. Germline values: CDR1 SGHVS, CDR2 FNYEAQ. The CDR3 spans 15 residues. Trimming at V came to 4 bases and at J to 7 bases, leaving 10 bases not matched to a gene. CDR3 nucleotides: TGTGCCAGCAGCTCTGGGAGCGGGGGGGCTCAAGAGCAGTACTTC. Translation: CASSSGSGGAQEQYF.

The rearrangement links TRBV7-7 to TRBJ1-1; a weak D match, TRBD1 (5 bases). This CDR3 spans 14 amino acids. The germline CDR1 and CDR2 sequences are SSHAT and FNYEAQ (reference sequence). Trimming pared 3 bases from V and 5 bases from J, leaving 13 bases between. In DNA, the CDR3 is TGTGCCAGCAGCTTGAGTATCGGGGCGACTGAAGCTTTCTTT. The encoded protein is CASSLSIGATEAFF.

The rearrangement uses TRBV7-9 and TRBJ2-1; TRBD2 aligns across 14 bases. Germline V gene data show CDR1 as SEHNR and CDR2 as FQNEAQ (reference sequence). CDR3 length: 14 amino acids. With V trimmed by 5 bases and J by 7 bases, 1 base remained unmatched. Here the CDR3 DNA reads TGTGCCAGCAGCGGGACTAGCGGGGGAAATGAGCAGTTCTTC. Amino acid sequence: CASSGTSGGNEQFF.

At least ten counts were recorded for this clonotype. The gene calls are TRBV6-1 and TRBJ1-5, with 8 bases fitting TRBD1. V shed 6 bases and J 0 bases; nucleotides not matched to a gene: 4. CDR1 and CDR2 (germline): MNHNS, SASEGT. This CDR3 is built from 15 residues. The CDR3 sequence is CASRRQGNSNQPQHF. As DNA, the CDR3 is TGTGCCAGCAGGAGACAGGGGAATAGCAATCAGCCCCAGCATTTT.